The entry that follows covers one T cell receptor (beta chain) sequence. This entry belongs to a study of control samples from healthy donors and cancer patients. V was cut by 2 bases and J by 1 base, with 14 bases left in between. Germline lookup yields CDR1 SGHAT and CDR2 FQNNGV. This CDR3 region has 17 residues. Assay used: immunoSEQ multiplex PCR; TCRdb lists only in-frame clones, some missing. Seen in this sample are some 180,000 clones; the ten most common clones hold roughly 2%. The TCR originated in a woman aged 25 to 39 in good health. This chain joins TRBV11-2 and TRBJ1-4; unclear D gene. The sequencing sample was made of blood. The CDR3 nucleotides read TGTGCCAGCAGCTTAAACGGAGCGATTGTAACTAATGAAAAACTGTTTTTT. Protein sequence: CASSLNGAIVTNEKLFF. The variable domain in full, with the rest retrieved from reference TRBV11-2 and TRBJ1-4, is EAGVAQSPRYKIIEKRQSVAFWCNPISGHATLYWYQQILGQGPKLLIQFQNNGVVDDSQLPKDRFSAERLKGVDSTLKIQPAKLEDSAVYLCASSLNGAIVTNEKLFFGSGTQLSVL.